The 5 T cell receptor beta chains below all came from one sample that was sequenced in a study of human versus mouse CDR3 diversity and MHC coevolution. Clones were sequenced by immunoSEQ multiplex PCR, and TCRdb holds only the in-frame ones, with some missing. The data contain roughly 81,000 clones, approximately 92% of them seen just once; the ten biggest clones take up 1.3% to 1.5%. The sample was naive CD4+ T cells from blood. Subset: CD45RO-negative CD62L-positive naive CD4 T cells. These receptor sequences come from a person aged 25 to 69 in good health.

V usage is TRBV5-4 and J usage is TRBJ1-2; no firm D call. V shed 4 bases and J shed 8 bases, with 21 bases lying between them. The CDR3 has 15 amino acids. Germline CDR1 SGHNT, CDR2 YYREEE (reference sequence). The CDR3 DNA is TGTGCCAGCAGCACCGGAGAGGATCGTTATGAGGGCTACACCTTC. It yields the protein CASSTGEDRYEGYTF.

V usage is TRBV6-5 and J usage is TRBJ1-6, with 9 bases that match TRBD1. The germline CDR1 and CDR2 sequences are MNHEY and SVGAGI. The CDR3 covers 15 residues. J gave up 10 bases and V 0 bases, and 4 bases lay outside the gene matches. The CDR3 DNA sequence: TGTGCCAGCAGTTACTCCGGACAGGGGAGATCACCCCTCCACTTT. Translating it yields CASSYSGQGRSPLHF.

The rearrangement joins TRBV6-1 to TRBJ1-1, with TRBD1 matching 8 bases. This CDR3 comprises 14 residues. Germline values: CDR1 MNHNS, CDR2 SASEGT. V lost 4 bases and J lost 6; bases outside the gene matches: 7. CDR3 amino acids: CASSGYRGSAEAFF. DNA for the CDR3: TGTGCCAGCAGTGGCTACAGGGGGTCCGCTGAAGCTTTCTTT.

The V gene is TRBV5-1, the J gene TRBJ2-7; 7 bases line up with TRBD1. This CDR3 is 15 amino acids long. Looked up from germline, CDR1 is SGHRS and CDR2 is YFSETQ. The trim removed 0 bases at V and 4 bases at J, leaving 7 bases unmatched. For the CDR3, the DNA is TGCGCCAGCAGCTTGGCGCCAGGGGGTAGTTACGAGCAGTACTTC. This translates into CASSLAPGGSYEQYF.

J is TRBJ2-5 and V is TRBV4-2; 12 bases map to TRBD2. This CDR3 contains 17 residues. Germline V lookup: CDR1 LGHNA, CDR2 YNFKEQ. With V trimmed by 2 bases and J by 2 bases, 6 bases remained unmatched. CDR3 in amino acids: CASSQRPTSGGQETQYF. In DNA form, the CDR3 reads TGTGCCAGCAGCCAACGCCCGACTAGCGGGGGTCAAGAGACCCAGTACTTC.